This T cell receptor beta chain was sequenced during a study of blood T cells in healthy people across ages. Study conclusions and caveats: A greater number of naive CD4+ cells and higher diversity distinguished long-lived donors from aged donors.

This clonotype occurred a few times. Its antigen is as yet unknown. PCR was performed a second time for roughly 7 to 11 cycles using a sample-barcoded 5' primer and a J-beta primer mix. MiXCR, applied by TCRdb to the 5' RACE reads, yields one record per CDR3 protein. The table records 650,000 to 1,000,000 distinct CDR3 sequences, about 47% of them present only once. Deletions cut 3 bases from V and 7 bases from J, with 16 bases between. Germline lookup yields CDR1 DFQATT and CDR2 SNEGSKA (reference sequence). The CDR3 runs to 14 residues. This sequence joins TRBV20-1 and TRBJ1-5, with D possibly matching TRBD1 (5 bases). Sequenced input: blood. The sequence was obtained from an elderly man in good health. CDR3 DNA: TGCAGTGCTAGTGGGGACGGCAGAACCCAGCCCCAGCATTTT. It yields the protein CSASGDGRTQPQHF.